This T cell receptor beta chain was sequenced in a study of T cells in Graves' hyperthyroidism and ophthalmopathy. Findings and caveats of the study: Ophthalmopathy cases were set apart from stable hyperthyroidism by a 13 V-J model. Blood also showed most of the thyroid clonotypes that were expanded above 0.001.

Regions amplified from RNA transcripts were the TCR beta CDR3 regions. Researchers ran a first-round RT-PCR on the TCR CDR3 using the HTBI primer set. TCRdb analysed the multiplex PCR reads with MiXCR anew, one entry per CDR3 protein. This sample yields about 59,000 distinct CDR3 sequences, of which roughly 50% are seen a single time; more than 3% belongs to the top ten. This clonotype has a count of ten or more. No antigen is known for it. Source material: blood. The source of this sequence is a woman in her sixties or seventies with Graves' ophthalmopathy.

The CDR3 loop is CASSRLRVAGSTGTGQETQYF. The DNA for the CDR3 is TGTGCCAGCAGCCGACTCCGAGTGGCGGGGAGCACGGGCACCGGCCAAGAGACCCAGTACTTC. This sequence joins TRBV11-2 and TRBJ2-5; perhaps TRBD2 as D (6 bases). The CDR3 loop spans 21 amino acids. Trimming took 5 bases from V and 1 from J, leaving 32 bases between them. Per the germline V gene, CDR1 is SGHAT and CDR2 is FQNNGV.